This T cell receptor beta chain originates from a study of CD8 T cells in Susac syndrome. Looking at the study overall: Intravenous immunoglobulin alone or corticosteroids were being given to patients with Susac syndrome at blood draw, unless they were therapy-naive.

The ends were cut back, 5 bases at V and 5 bases at J, with 10 bases in the middle. The CDR3 spans 12 residues. Germline V gene sequence: CDR1 SQVTM, CDR2 ANQGSEA. RNA was extracted with the RNeasy kit, and a quantity of roughly 0.45 to 1 ug was reverse transcribed using random hexamers. Via MiXCR, TCRdb re-called the immunoSEQ multiplex PCR reads, giving one row per CDR3 protein. The data contain around 150,000 distinct CDR3 sequences, under 97% of them singletons. The sample holds one count of this clonotype. Its antigen remains unknown. The study's findings and limits: The study recognized that its TCR sequencing and HLA analysis covered a relatively small number of individuals.

Blood CD8+ and CD4+ T cells underwent high-throughput TCR beta sequencing. TEMRA cells were enriched by FACS, while CD8+ and CD4+ T cells were obtained through a negative isolation that was performed magnetically. The receptor was derived from a human donor with Susac syndrome. The chain combines TRBV29-1 with TRBJ1-5; D gene unclear. Sequencing was carried out using CD4+ T cells from PBMCs. The CDR3 region is CSVLTEDQPQHF. The CDR3 DNA reads as TGCAGCGTTTTGACGGAGGATCAGCCCCAGCATTTT.